A single sample is the source of the 3 T cell receptor beta chains below, sequenced in a study of T cell responses to AZD1222 COVID-19 vaccine. Profiling relied on immunoSEQ multiplex PCR, and the TCRdb table lists in-frame clones only, not all of them. The sample shows 150,000 to 200,000 clones, 85% to 95% of them seen only once. The input for sequencing was peripheral blood, taken on day 0 of AZD1222 vaccination. These receptors originate from an adult in good health.

The table lists this clone with a count of one. V gene TRBV5-5 combines with J gene TRBJ1-5; no clear D gene. V lost 3 bases to trimming and J lost 1 base, with 8 bases between them. The CDR3 runs to 14 residues. Germline loops: CDR1 SGHKS, CDR2 YYEKEE (reference sequence). CDR3 amino acids: CASSWYGSNQPQHF. CDR3 DNA: TGTGCCAGCAGCTGGTATGGGAGCAATCAGCCCCAGCATTTT.

The chain has TRBV5-1 and TRBJ1-3; TRBD1 might be the D (6 bases). Per the germline V gene, CDR1 is SGHRS and CDR2 is YFSETQ. Between the trimmed V and J ends, which lost 0 bases and 7 bases, there was a span of 17 bases. The CDR3 covers 16 residues. CDR3 region: CASSLGGGPAVNTIYF. The CDR3 DNA reads as TGCGCCAGCAGCTTGGGAGGGGGACCGGCCGTGAACACCATATATTTT.

The rearrangement uses TRBV7-9 and TRBJ2-3, with unresolved D. V dropped 6 bases and J dropped 3 bases, with 7 bases sitting between them. This CDR3 contains 12 residues. In germline, CDR1 is SEHNR, CDR2 FQNEAQ (reference sequence). The CDR3 protein is CASRQVTDTQYF. CDR3 bases: TGTGCCAGCAGACAAGTGACAGATACGCAGTATTTT.